This T cell receptor (beta chain) was profiled in a study of blood T cells in healthy people across ages. The V end lost 6 bases, the J end lost 0 bases, and 14 bases lay between the germline ends. CDR1 is PRHDT and CDR2 is FYEKMQ in the germline V gene (reference sequence). The CDR3 totals 15 residues. Every sample had a minimum of 6.5 million PBMCs isolated. A second about 6 to 11 cycle PCR used barcoded and J-beta primers. TCRdb reanalysed the 5' RACE reads using MiXCR and keeps one entry per CDR3 protein. The table shows about 640,000 distinct CDR3 sequences, with 58% occurring only once. Study conclusions and caveats: Underestimates were what the diversity estimates from one million T cells were considered to be. In the absence of known donor CMV status, changes in expanded clonotypes were possibly confounded. Both naive CD4+ cell counts and diversity were greater in long-lived donors than in aged donors.

In the case of this clonotype: Its antigen is not identified.

This chain joins TRBV13 and TRBJ2-5; TRBD1 might be the D (6 bases). Sequencing input: blood. This TCR was sampled from a man in his fifties or sixties in good health. The CDR3 reads CASSTGTQYQETQYF. CDR3 nucleotides: TGTGCCAGCAGTACAGGGACACAGTACCAAGAGACCCAGTACTTC.